The next 11 T cell receptor beta chains were all read from a single sample in a study of early T cells in non-severe SARS-CoV-2 infection. Using its own MiXCR run on the 5' RACE reads, TCRdb lists one record per CDR3 protein. The sample includes under 95,000 distinct CDR3 sequences, 12% of them seen just once. Sequenced material: whole blood. These receptors originate from an adult who was a healthcare worker with PCR-confirmed SARS-CoV-2 infection or an uninfected control (not recorded which).

This clonotype turned up a few times. The chain employs TRBV7-8 and TRBJ2-4; 14 nucleotides match TRBD2. V lost 5 bases to trimming and J lost 8 bases; unmatched junction nucleotides: 5. Germline CDR1 reads SGHVS; CDR2 reads FQNEAQ. This CDR3 comprises 15 residues. CDR3 amino acids: CASSPGLAGEDIQYF. The DNA of the CDR3 is TGTGCCAGCAGCCCGGGACTAGCGGGAGAGGACATTCAGTACTTC.

This clonotype was detected ten times or more. This chain links TRBV13 with TRBJ2-3; 9 bases fit TRBD2. CDR1 and CDR2 (germline): PRHDT, FYEKMQ (reference sequence). CDR3 length equals 16 residues. J gave up 4 bases and V 4 bases, and 9 bases lay outside the gene matches. DNA for the CDR3: TGTGCCAGCAGCTCGAATAGCGGGAGCTTGGCAGATACGCAGTATTTT. Translation gives CASSSNSGSLADTQYF.

The chain couples TRBV7-3 to TRBJ2-1, with no clear D. The germline V and J ends were trimmed by 3 bases and 10 bases, with 13 bases remaining between them. Per germline, CDR1 SGHTA and CDR2 FQGTGA. There are 13 residues in the CDR3. The CDR3 protein is CASSFSLAGEQFF. The CDR3 DNA reads TGTGCCAGCAGCTTTTCCCTGGCAGGCGAGCAGTTCTTC.

This clonotype was observed many times. The rearrangement joins TRBV7-3 to TRBJ1-6; the match to TRBD1 covers 8 bases. Per the germline V gene, CDR1 is SGHTA and CDR2 is FQGTGA. The junction had 4 bases not matched to a gene; V was cut back by 5 bases and J by 7 bases. The CDR3 has 14 residues. The CDR3: CASSVTGGNSPLHF. CDR3 coding DNA: TGTGCCAGCAGCGTTACAGGGGGAAATTCACCCCTCCACTTT.

This clonotype was seen only a few times. V is TRBV20-1 and J is TRBJ2-1; TRBD1 agrees at 11 bases. Per the germline V gene, CDR1 is DFQATT and CDR2 is SNEGSKA (reference sequence). The CDR3 spans 15 residues. J gave up 6 bases and V 3 bases, and 7 bases lay outside the gene matches. CDR3 DNA sequence: TGCAGTGCTAGCTCACCGGGACAGGGGGGCAATGAGCAGTTCTTC. The encoded protein is CSASSPGQGGNEQFF.

Ten or more counts support this clonotype. This rearrangement joins TRBV5-1 to TRBJ2-1, with TRBD2 identical over 7 bases. V dropped 4 bases and J dropped 8; count of bases not matched to a gene: 6. CDR3 length: 13 amino acids. CDR1 is SGHRS, CDR2 YFSETQ, per germline. For the CDR3, the DNA is TGCGCCAGCAGCGACGGACTAGATGATGAGCAGTTCTTC. Translated, it gives CASSDGLDDEQFF.

V gene TRBV7-9 combines with J gene TRBJ1-4, with D unresolved. Germline V gene sequence: CDR1 SEHNR, CDR2 FQNEAQ (reference sequence). The V end lost 0 bases, the J end lost 14 bases, and 13 bases lay between the germline ends. CDR3 length equals 13 residues. CDR3 residues: CASSLAHGALLFF. CDR3 sequence (DNA): TGTGCCAGCAGCTTAGCTCACGGCGCCCTCCTGTTTTTT.

This clonotype was counted ten times or more. The chain has TRBV5-1 and TRBJ2-1; D remains unclear. In germline, CDR1 is SGHRS, CDR2 YFSETQ. V was shortened by 0 bases and J by 0 bases, with 10 bases between the two germline ends. The CDR3 is 16 amino acids. CDR3 nucleotides: TGCGCCAGCAGCTTGGTGGTTATAGACTCCTACAATGAGCAGTTCTTC. Translation: CASSLVVIDSYNEQFF. The whole variable domain, remainder taken from reference TRBV5-1 and TRBJ2-1, is KAGVTQTPRYLIKTRGQQVTLSCSPISGHRSVSWYQQTPGQGLQFLFEYFSETQRNKGNFPGRFSGRQFSNSRSEMNVSTLELGDSALYLCASSLVVIDSYNEQFFGPGTRLTVL.

The chain employs TRBV5-1 and TRBJ2-4; a weak D match, TRBD2 (5 bases). Trimming removed 4 bases from V and 0 bases from J, with 14 bases in between. The CDR3 sequence is 16 residues long. From germline, CDR1 is SGHRS and CDR2 YFSETQ. This chain's CDR3 is CASSPTQRVAKNIQYF. The CDR3, as DNA: TGCGCCAGCAGCCCGACCCAGAGGGTAGCCAAAAACATTCAGTACTTC.

The chain uses TRBV7-9 and TRBJ2-7, with 8 bases matching TRBD1. Germline CDR1 is SEHNR and CDR2 is FQNEAQ (reference sequence). CDR3 length: 14 residues. V lost 10 bases and J lost 2; bases outside the gene matches: 10. The CDR3 here is CATDYADRAYEQYF. The CDR3 nucleotides read TGTGCCACCGATTATGCGGACAGGGCCTACGAGCAGTACTTC.

This clonotype was seen many times. The V call is TRBV13, the J call TRBJ2-1; 8 nucleotides align to TRBD2. In germline, CDR1 is PRHDT, CDR2 FYEKMQ (reference sequence). V shed 5 bases, J shed 6 bases, and the junction held 3 bases outside the gene matches. CDR3 size: 13 residues. This CDR3 reads CASSTGGANEQFF. CDR3 nucleotides: TGTGCCAGCAGCACCGGGGGGGCCAATGAGCAGTTCTTC.